Below, 30 T cell receptor beta chains from the same sample are listed, as sequenced in a study of T cell responses to AZD1222 COVID-19 vaccine. Sequencing used immunoSEQ multiplex PCR; TCRdb keeps in-frame clones, though not all of them. Found here are about 130,000 clones, approximately 89% of them singletons; the top ten hold about 6%. This specimen was peripheral blood, taken on day 0 of AZD1222 vaccination. The receptors derive from an adult in good health.

The genes are TRBV3-1 (or the pseudogene TRBV3-2) and TRBJ1-1, with D unclear. Trimming cost V 1 base and J 5 bases, with 5 bases left between them. Germline V lookup: CDR1 LGHDT, CDR2 YNNKEL (reference sequence). This CDR3 is 12 amino acids long. CDR3 in amino acids: CASSQVRTEAFF. CDR3 sequence (DNA): TGTGCCAGCAGCCAAGTCCGGACTGAAGCTTTCTTT.

The CDR3 DNA reads TGTGCCAGCGAAGGAAGAGGAGCTGGAAACACCATATATTTT. Protein: CASEGRGAGNTIYF. This chain joins TRBV19 and TRBJ1-3; no firm D call. V lost 9 bases to trimming and J lost 2 bases, with 14 bases between them. The CDR3 has 14 residues. CDR1 LNHDA and CDR2 SQIVND come from the germline V gene (reference sequence).

J is TRBJ2-7 and V is TRBV30, with 7 bases identical to TRBD1. Losses at the gene ends were 2 bases for V and 6 bases for J; bases not matched to a gene: 10. This CDR3 region has 14 residues. Per the germline V gene, CDR1 is GTSNPN and CDR2 is SVGIG (reference sequence). The CDR3 sequence: CAWSTGTDLSEQYF. CDR3 nucleotides: TGTGCCTGGAGTACCGGGACAGACCTCTCCGAGCAGTACTTC.

The chain joins TRBV6-5 to TRBJ1-4, with D uncertain. Germline V CDR1 and CDR2: MNHEY, SVGAGI. The CDR3 covers 15 residues. V lost 10 bases to trimming and J lost 2 bases, with 17 bases between them. This CDR3 is CATGAGFVTNEKLFF. CDR3 DNA: TGTGCCACTGGAGCGGGGTTTGTTACTAATGAAAAACTGTTTTTT.

The chain recombines TRBV2 with TRBJ1-2; 7 bases fit TRBD1. V shed 4 bases, J shed 8 bases, and the junction held 4 bases outside the gene matches. The germline CDR1 and CDR2 sequences are SNHLY and FYNNEI. This CDR3 comprises 12 residues. The CDR3 region has the DNA TGTGCCAGCAGTGGACAGGGATACGGCTACACCTTC. Amino acids: CASSGQGYGYTF.

The chain links TRBV6-5 to TRBJ1-4; TRBD1 might be the D (5 bases). The CDR3 length is 15 residues. V was shortened by 4 bases and J by 6 bases, with 15 bases between the two germline ends. The germline CDR1 and CDR2 sequences are MNHEY and SVGAGI. The CDR3 DNA reads TGTGCCAGCAGTTCCCTTAAGGTGGGGGATGAAAAACTGTTTTTT. This codes for CASSSLKVGDEKLFF.

The CDR3 nucleotides are TGCGCCAGCAGCCAGGGGACAGTTTACAATGAGCAGTTCTTC. Its translation: CASSQGTVYNEQFF. The V call is TRBV4-1, the J call TRBJ2-1; 7 bases align to TRBD1. The CDR3 totals 14 residues. After removal of 3 bases from V and 4 bases from J, the junction contained 3 bases not matched to a gene. The germline gives CDR1 MGHRA, CDR2 YSYEKL.

This chain uses TRBV11-2 with TRBJ2-5; 7 bases align to TRBD1. CDR3 length equals 14 residues. V gave up 5 bases and J gave up 5 bases; unmatched junction bases: 8. Germline CDR1 reads SGHAT; CDR2 reads FQNNGV. The CDR3 DNA reads as TGTGCCAGCAGCCACCCTAGGGGGCCGGAGACCCAGTACTTC. Translated: CASSHPRGPETQYF.

V and J are TRBV18 and TRBJ2-2; no clear D. The CDR3 has 14 amino acids. Germline CDR1 is KGHSH and CDR2 is LQKENI. Trimming pared 3 bases from V and 2 bases from J, leaving 7 bases between. CDR3: CASSPLDNTGELFF. The CDR3, as DNA: TGTGCCAGCTCACCTCTGGACAACACCGGGGAGCTGTTTTTT.

The chain carries TRBV18 and TRBJ2-7; 9 nucleotides match TRBD1. Trimming removed 6 bases from V and 3 bases from J; junction bases left unmatched: 6. The germline CDR1 and CDR2 sequences are KGHSH and LQKENI. The CDR3 runs 14 residues. This CDR3 reads CASSSGTGLYEQYF. Written as DNA, the CDR3 is TGTGCCAGCTCGTCCGGGACAGGGCTCTACGAGCAGTACTTC.

This clone was detected a few times. The chain combines TRBV9 with TRBJ2-7; TRBD1 is a possible D gene (6 bases). This CDR3 spans 16 amino acids. CDR1 is SGDLS and CDR2 is YYNGEE in the germline V gene. Deletions cut 4 bases from V and 2 bases from J, with 19 bases between. The CDR3 region is CASSPQDSPSTYEQYF. The CDR3 nucleotides read TGTGCCAGCAGCCCCCAGGACAGCCCGAGCACCTACGAGCAGTACTTC.

This clone has just one count. The genes are TRBV2 and TRBJ1-5; D unclear. V lost 0 bases to trimming and J lost 7 bases, with 7 bases between them. The CDR3 length is 13 residues. Germline V gives CDR1 SNHLY, CDR2 FYNNEI. In nucleotides, the CDR3 is TGTGCCAGCAGTGAAGCGGTTGGGCAGCCCCAGCATTTT. This translates into CASSEAVGQPQHF.

Only one count was recorded for this clone. The V gene is TRBV4-2, the J gene TRBJ1-3; the D is unclear. Trimming removed 0 bases at V and 0 bases at J, with 12 bases between. CDR1 is LGHNA, CDR2 YNFKEQ, per germline. The CDR3 extends over 17 amino acids. DNA of the CDR3: TGTGCCAGCAGCCAAGAGGGTGGCAGCATCTCTGGAAACACCATATATTTT. It translates to CASSQEGGSISGNTIYF.

This rearrangement joins TRBV28 to TRBJ2-7; TRBD1 agrees at 8 bases. Germline CDR1 is MDHEN and CDR2 is SYDVKM. This CDR3 comprises 13 residues. Losses at the gene ends were 4 bases for V and 3 bases for J; bases not matched to a gene: 2. CDR3 sequence reads: CASSSGTGYEQYF. The CDR3 bases are TGTGCCAGCAGTTCCGGGACAGGCTACGAGCAGTACTTC.

The V call is TRBV15, the J call TRBJ2-5; perhaps D is TRBD1 or TRBD2 (5 bases each). CDR3 length equals 14 residues. Germline CDR1 LNHNV, CDR2 YYDKDF (reference sequence). Trimming removed 3 bases at V and 2 bases at J, with 10 bases between. CDR3 bases: TGTGCCACCAGCAGGGTCGGGACGCAAGAGACCCAGTACTTC. This gives the protein CATSRVGTQETQYF.

The rearrangement joins TRBV2 to TRBJ1-6; D gene uncertain. The germline gives CDR1 SNHLY, CDR2 FYNNEI. The CDR3 extends over 12 amino acids. V was pared by 7 bases and J by 7 bases, with 8 bases between. CDR3 region: CASNLRNSPLHF. CDR3 DNA: TGTGCCAGCAACCTCAGGAATTCACCCCTCCACTTT.

The chain combines TRBV5-1 with TRBJ2-2; the D gene is possibly TRBD1 (5 bases). The V gene lost 2 bases and the J gene lost 3 bases, with 11 bases spanning the gap. CDR1 and CDR2 from the germline V gene are SGHRS and YFSETQ. The CDR3 sequence is 15 residues long. The CDR3 nucleotides are TGCGCCAGCAGCTTAGGCAGGGTGGACACCGGGGAGCTGTTTTTT. Translated, it gives CASSLGRVDTGELFF. The whole variable domain, filled in from reference TRBV5-1 and TRBJ2-2, reads KAGVTQTPRYLIKTRGQQVTLSCSPISGHRSVSWYQQTPGQGLQFLFEYFSETQRNKGNFPGRFSGRQFSNSRSEMNVSTLELGDSALYLCASSLGRVDTGELFFGEGSRLTVL.

The chain employs TRBV10-2 and TRBJ1-6; no clear D. V dropped 7 bases and J dropped 9 bases, with 16 bases sitting between them. The CDR3 extends over 14 amino acids. In germline, CDR1 is WSHSY, CDR2 SAAADI. The CDR3 spells CASTPSRVGSPLHF. The DNA of the CDR3 is TGCGCCAGCACTCCGAGCCGGGTGGGTTCACCCCTCCACTTT.

The chain employs TRBV4-3 and TRBJ2-7, with TRBD2 matching over 7 bases. The CDR3 loop spans 16 amino acids. Trimming removed 0 bases from V and 4 bases from J; junction bases left unmatched: 9. Per the germline V gene, CDR1 is LGHNA and CDR2 is YSLEER. The CDR3 nucleotides are TGCGCCAGCAGCCAAGATGGCCGAGGGGAGGGGTACGAGCAGTACTTC. This encodes CASSQDGRGEGYEQYF.

A remark on this clone: Other DNA sequences of this sample code for an identical CDR3. The chain joins TRBV13 to TRBJ1-1; 8 bases are shared with TRBD1. The V segment lost 6 bases and the J segment 5 bases; nucleotides outside the gene matches: 8. The CDR3 is 14 residues long. Per germline, CDR1 PRHDT and CDR2 FYEKMQ (reference sequence). CDR3 DNA: TGTGCCAGCAGTCTCGGGACAGGTAAGACTGAAGCTTTCTTT. Translated, it gives CASSLGTGKTEAFF.

In this sample, this clone turned up a few times. The chain joins TRBV11-3 to TRBJ1-1; no reliable D call. V lost 0 bases and J 8 bases, leaving 7 bases between the germline ends. The germline V gene encodes CDR1 SGHNT and CDR2 YENEEA. This CDR3 spans 12 amino acids. This chain's CDR3 is CASSLEGREAFF. The CDR3 region has the DNA TGTGCCAGCAGCTTAGAAGGGCGGGAAGCTTTCTTT.

V and J are TRBV18 and TRBJ2-2, with D perhaps TRBD1 or TRBD2 (8 bases each). With 2 bases removed from V and 5 bases from J, the gap between germline ends came to 18 bases. This CDR3 has 17 amino acids. The germline CDR1 and CDR2 sequences are KGHSH and LQKENI. CDR3 region: CASSPTSGQGRTGELFF. DNA of the CDR3: TGTGCCAGCTCACCAACTAGCGGACAGGGTAGAACCGGGGAGCTGTTTTTT.

This chain connects TRBV4-1 to TRBJ2-1; 12 bases are shared with TRBD2. Germline V gives CDR1 MGHRA, CDR2 YSYEKL. The CDR3 is 16 residues long. The junction had 4 bases not matched to a gene; V was cut back by 3 bases and J by 4 bases. The CDR3 sequence: CASSQELAGGYNEQFF. The CDR3 coding sequence is TGCGCCAGCAGCCAGGAACTAGCGGGGGGTTACAATGAGCAGTTCTTC.

The CDR3, as DNA: TGTGCCAGCAGTTTATCCGACACTGAAGCTTTCTTT. Translated: CASSLSDTEAFF. The chain uses TRBV28 and TRBJ1-1, with D unclear. This CDR3 is built from 12 residues. Germline V CDR1 and CDR2: MDHEN, SYDVKM. With 1 base removed from V and 3 bases from J, the gap between germline ends came to 3 bases.

The chain uses TRBV5-1 and TRBJ2-3; maybe TRBD1 (5 bases). The CDR3 is made up of 13 amino acids. Trimming shortened V by 6 bases and J by 4 bases, and 12 bases separated the two germline ends. CDR1 and CDR2 (germline): SGHRS, YFSETQ. The CDR3 sequence is CASTTQGADTQYF. CDR3 sequence (DNA): TGCGCCAGCACCACTCAAGGGGCAGATACGCAGTATTTT.

This chain links TRBV6-2 or TRBV6-3 with TRBJ1-1; 9 nucleotides line up with TRBD1. This CDR3 is built from 11 residues. CDR1 is MNHEY and CDR2 is SVGEGT in the germline V gene. Trimming cost V 5 bases and J 11 bases; bases outside gene matches: 3. CDR3 sequence (DNA): TGTGCCAGCAGTAGGGACAGGGAGGCTTTCTTT. It specifies CASSRDREAFF.

The V and J genes are TRBV6-5 and TRBJ2-7, with TRBD2 matching over 14 bases. V shed 0 bases, J shed 4 bases, and the junction held 2 bases outside the gene matches. Germline-derived CDR1 and CDR2 are MNHEY and SVGAGI. The CDR3 has 16 amino acids. The CDR3 DNA reads as TGTGCCAGCAGTTACTCTAGGACTAGCGGGAGGTACGAGCAGTACTTC. It codes for CASSYSRTSGRYEQYF.

The V gene is TRBV19, the J gene TRBJ1-4; 10 bases are shared with TRBD1. Trimming at V came to 7 bases and at J to 5 bases, leaving 4 bases not matched to a gene. The CDR3 covers 14 residues. Germline CDR1 and CDR2: LNHDA and SQIVND (reference sequence). The CDR3 reads CASTWTGGNEKLFF. The CDR3 bases are TGTGCCAGTACCTGGACAGGGGGGAATGAAAAACTGTTTTTT.

This chain links TRBV19 with TRBJ2-7, with 7 bases lining up with TRBD1. V shed 3 bases and J 5 bases; nucleotides not matched to a gene: 4. This CDR3 is built from 13 residues. The germline gives CDR1 LNHDA, CDR2 SQIVND (reference sequence). This CDR3 reads CASSIIGGDEQYF. DNA of the CDR3: TGTGCCAGTAGTATTATAGGGGGCGACGAGCAGTACTTC.

The chain joins TRBV28 to TRBJ1-3; D not resolved. The germline V gene encodes CDR1 MDHEN and CDR2 SYDVKM. V was pared by 3 bases and J by 0 bases, with 6 bases between. The CDR3 runs 14 residues. This CDR3 reads CASSFRDSGNTIYF. CDR3 sequence (DNA): TGTGCCAGCAGTTTCCGGGACTCTGGAAACACCATATATTTT.